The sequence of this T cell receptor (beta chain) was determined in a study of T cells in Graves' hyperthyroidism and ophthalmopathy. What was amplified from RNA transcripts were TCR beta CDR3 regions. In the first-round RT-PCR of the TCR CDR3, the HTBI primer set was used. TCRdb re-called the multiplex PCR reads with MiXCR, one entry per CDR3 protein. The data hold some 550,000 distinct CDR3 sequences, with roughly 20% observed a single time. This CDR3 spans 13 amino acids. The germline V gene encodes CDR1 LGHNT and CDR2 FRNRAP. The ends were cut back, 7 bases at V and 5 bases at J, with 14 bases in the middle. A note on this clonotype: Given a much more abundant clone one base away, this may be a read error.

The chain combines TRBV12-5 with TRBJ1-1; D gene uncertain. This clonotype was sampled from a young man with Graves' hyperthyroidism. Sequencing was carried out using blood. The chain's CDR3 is CASALVETTEAFF. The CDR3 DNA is TGTGCTAGTGCCCTTGTCGAAACTACTGAAGCTTTCTTT.